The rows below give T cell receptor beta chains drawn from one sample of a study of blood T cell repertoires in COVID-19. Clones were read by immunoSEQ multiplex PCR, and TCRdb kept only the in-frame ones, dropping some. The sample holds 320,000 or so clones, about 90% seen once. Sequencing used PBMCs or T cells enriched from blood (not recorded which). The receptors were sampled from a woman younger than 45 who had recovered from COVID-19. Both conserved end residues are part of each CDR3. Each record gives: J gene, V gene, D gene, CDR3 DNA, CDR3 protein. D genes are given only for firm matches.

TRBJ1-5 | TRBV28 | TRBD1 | TGTGCCAGCAGTCCCCCGGGACAGGGGTCGGGCCAGCCCCAGCATTTT | CASSPPGQGSGQPQHF
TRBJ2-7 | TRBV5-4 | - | TGTGCCAGCAGCTCCGCAGGCAGCTCCTACGAGCAGTACTTC | CASSSAGSSYEQYF
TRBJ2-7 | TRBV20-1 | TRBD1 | TGCAGTGCTAGTGCCGGGACAGTGTCCTACGAGCAGTACTTC | CSASAGTVSYEQYF
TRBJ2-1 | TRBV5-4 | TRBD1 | TGTGCCAGCAGCTTGGCTGTACAGGGGTCCAGCGATGAGCAGTTCTTC | CASSLAVQGSSDEQFF
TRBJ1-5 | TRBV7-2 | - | TGTGCCAGCAGCCACTTCAATCAGCCCCAGCATTTT | CASSHFNQPQHF
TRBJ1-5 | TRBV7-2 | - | TGTGCCAGCAGCTCCAAGGACAGCTCTCCCGGTCAGCCCCAGCATTTT | CASSSKDSSPGQPQHF
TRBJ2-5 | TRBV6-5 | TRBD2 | TGTGCCAGCCGACTAGCGGGGCAAGAGACCCAGTACTTC | CASRLAGQETQYF
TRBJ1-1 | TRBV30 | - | TGTGCCTGGAGCCCGGGTTTGAACACTGAAGCTTTCTTT | CAWSPGLNTEAFF
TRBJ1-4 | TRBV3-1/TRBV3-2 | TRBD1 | TGTGCCAGCAGCCCGGCCGGGACAGGGGGGGAGAAATTGTTTTTT | CASSPAGTGGEKLFF
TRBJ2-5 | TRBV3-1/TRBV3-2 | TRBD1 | TGTGCCAGCAGCCATCCTTTGAGGGACAGGGGGCGCGAAGAGACCCAGTACTTC | CASSHPLRDRGREETQYF
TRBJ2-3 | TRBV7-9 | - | TGTGCCAGCAGCTTAACGGGGGACAGCACAGATACGCAGTATTTT | CASSLTGDSTDTQYF
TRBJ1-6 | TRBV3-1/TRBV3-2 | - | TGTGCCAGCAGCCAAGGCTCTTTTCTGCAGGGAGGAACCTATAATTCACCCCTCCACTTT | CASSQGSFLQGGTYNSPLHF
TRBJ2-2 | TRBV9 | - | TGTGCCAGCAGCGTATTAACGGGGATGAACACCGGGGAGCTGTTTTTT | CASSVLTGMNTGELFF
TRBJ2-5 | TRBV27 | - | TGTGCCAGCGCGGGTTACGGAGGGACCCAGTACTTC | CASAGYGGTQYF
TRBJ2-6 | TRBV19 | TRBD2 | TGTGCCAGTAGTATCCGGGGGGATGGGGCCAACGTCCTGACTTTC | CASSIRGDGANVLTF
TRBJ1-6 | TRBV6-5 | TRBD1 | TGTGCCAGCAGTTACTTGACAGGGGAAAATTCACCCCTCCACTTT | CASSYLTGENSPLHF
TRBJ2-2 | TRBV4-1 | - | TGCGCCAGCAGCCAGGGCCCCGCGAACACCGGGGAGCTGTTTTTT | CASSQGPANTGELFF
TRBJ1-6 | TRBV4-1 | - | TGCGCCAGCAGCCAAGATAAATCAGGGCTATCACCCCTCCACTTT | CASSQDKSGLSPLHF
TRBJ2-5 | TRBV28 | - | TGTGCCAGCAGGAGCCACAGGGTTCAAGAGACCCAGTACTTC | CASRSHRVQETQYF
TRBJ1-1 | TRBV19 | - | TGTGCCAGTAGTATATGGGGGGGGAACACTGAAGCTTTCTTT | CASSIWGGNTEAFF
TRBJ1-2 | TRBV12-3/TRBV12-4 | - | TGTGCCAGCGCGGAAGGACACAGCTATGGCTACACCTTC | CASAEGHSYGYTF
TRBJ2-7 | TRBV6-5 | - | TGTGCCAGCAGTTACTCGGGGGACAAGACATACGAGCAGTACTTC | CASSYSGDKTYEQYF